This T cell receptor (beta chain) came from a study of T-cell reconstitution after alpha-beta-depleted transplantation in children. Study results and caveats: Surviving recipient T cells and thymic progenitors produced the high day-60 TCRbeta diversity seen in some patients. T-cell numbers and diversity one year post-transplant derived largely from freshly generated T cells.

The ends lost 1 base at V and 3 bases at J; junction bases unmatched: 4. This CDR3 has 16 amino acids. In germline, CDR1 is SGHTA, CDR2 FQGNSA. Unique molecular identifiers were incorporated during preparation of the TCRbeta library. Via MiXCR, TCRdb re-called the PCR reads, giving one row per CDR3 protein. This sample has 98,000 or so distinct CDR3 sequences, with 23% found just once. Notes on this clonotype: Its cognate antigen is unknown.

The chain combines TRBV7-2 with TRBJ2-1; 9 positions match TRBD1. Sequenced here: PBMCs, sampled before TCRalphabeta/CD19-depleted stem cell transplant. The receptor's source is a boy younger than 10 with acute lymphoblastic leukemia, due to receive a stem cell transplant. CDR3 sequence: CASSLVGTGRYNEQFF. CDR3 nucleotides: TGTGCCAGCAGCTTAGTCGGGACAGGGCGCTACAATGAGCAGTTCTTC.